This T cell receptor beta chain is drawn from a study of T-cell reconstitution after alpha-beta-depleted transplantation in children. As it was prepared, the TCRbeta library received unique molecular identifiers. In TCRdb, the PCR reads were re-called with MiXCR into one record per CDR3 protein. This table holds more than 150,000 distinct CDR3 sequences, less than 15% found once. The V gene lost 4 bases and the J gene lost 8 bases, with 17 bases spanning the gap. Germline V gives CDR1 KGHDR, CDR2 SFDVKD. The CDR3 loop spans 15 amino acids. The chain links TRBV24-1 to TRBJ2-1, with D possibly TRBD2 on 6 matching bases. The source is a human donor who donated a stem cell graft to a child with acute lymphoblastic leukemia. The source was PBMCs from the stem cell graft donor, collected from the stem cell graft. Here the CDR3 DNA reads TGTGCCACCAGTGACGGGACTTCCTTGGCGGATGAGCAGTTCTTC. Protein product: CATSDGTSLADEQFF.